These 21 T cell receptor beta chains originate from one sample sequenced in a study of shared clonotypes between healthy human individuals. The repertoire was sequenced with immunoSEQ multiplex PCR; TCRdb's copy has only in-frame clones and lacks some. The data show around 100,000 clones, about two thirds seen once. Specimen: memory CD8+ T cells sorted from blood. Indicated subset: CD45RO+ cells pooled with CCR7-negative TemRA cells. The receptors shown here come from a woman under 40 in good health.

The chain uses TRBV6-1 and TRBJ2-3; 10 nucleotides align to TRBD1. V gave up 6 bases and J gave up 4 bases; unmatched junction bases: 1. The CDR3 is made up of 13 amino acids. In germline, CDR1 is MNHNS, CDR2 SASEGT. CDR3 loop: CASRGTGADTQYF. CDR3 nucleotides: TGTGCCAGCAGGGGGACAGGGGCAGATACGCAGTATTTT.

This clone has just a few counts. The gene calls are TRBV6-5 and TRBJ2-7, with TRBD2 identical over 9 bases. There are 14 residues in the CDR3. CDR1 and CDR2 from the germline V gene are MNHEY and SVGAGI. With V trimmed by 10 bases and J by 6 bases, 13 bases remained unmatched. The CDR3 sequence: CATKTPGLAGEQYF. DNA for the CDR3: TGTGCCACCAAGACTCCGGGACTAGCTGGCGAGCAGTACTTC.

J is TRBJ2-5 and V is TRBV10-1, with 8 bases identical to TRBD2. The CDR3 totals 16 residues. The trim removed 6 bases at V and 5 bases at J, leaving 14 bases unmatched. Per the germline V gene, CDR1 is WNHNN and CDR2 is SYGVQD (reference sequence). The CDR3 is CASRKVPTGGSETQYF. CDR3 in DNA: TGCGCCAGCAGGAAGGTCCCGACGGGAGGGTCGGAGACCCAGTACTTC.

The gene calls are TRBV7-8 and TRBJ1-2; possibly TRBD1 for D (5 bases). The CDR3 consists of 13 residues. Per the germline V gene, CDR1 is SGHVS and CDR2 is FQNEAQ. V lost 1 base and J lost 4, with 7 bases in between. This CDR3 reads CASSLEGFYGYTF. In nucleotides, the CDR3 is TGTGCCAGCAGCTTAGAGGGGTTCTATGGCTACACCTTC.

This chain joins TRBV29-1 and TRBJ1-1; 8 bases are shared with TRBD1. V shed 1 base, J shed 3 bases, and the junction held 19 bases outside the gene matches. The CDR3 totals 19 residues. CDR1 is SQVTM, CDR2 ANQGSEA, per germline. The CDR3 here is CSVEGLHRDRPAEDTEAFF. The CDR3 nucleotides are TGCAGCGTTGAAGGCCTACACCGGGACAGGCCCGCGGAGGACACTGAAGCTTTCTTT.

Only a few counts were recorded for this clone. The rearrangement uses TRBV1 and TRBJ2-3; the table's TRBD2 call for D was not verified on the DNA. TRBV1 is recorded as a pseudogene. CDR3 length equals 17 residues. This CDR3 is CTSSQESAGAHTDTQYF. Here the CDR3 DNA reads TGCACCAGCAGCCAAGAGTCGGCGGGAGCGCACACAGATACGCAGTATTTT.

The chain links TRBV28 to TRBJ2-3, with D possibly being TRBD1 (6 bases). V dropped 5 bases and J dropped 2 bases, with 23 bases sitting between them. This CDR3 has 18 amino acids. Germline V gene data show CDR1 as MDHEN and CDR2 as SYDVKM. In nucleotides, the CDR3 is TGTGCCAGCAGTACCGAACAGGGCCCCGCGCTCTTCACAGATACGCAGTATTTT. Its translation: CASSTEQGPALFTDTQYF.

The CDR3 nucleotides read TGTGCCACCAGGGGGCGCTTCCCCTACGAGCAGTACTTC. The encoded protein is CATRGRFPYEQYF. This chain links TRBV19 with TRBJ2-7; TRBD1 matches at 8 bases. Losses at the gene ends were 10 bases for V and 2 bases for J; bases not matched to a gene: 7. The germline V gene encodes CDR1 LNHDA and CDR2 SQIVND (reference sequence). The CDR3 loop spans 13 amino acids.

The chain combines TRBV10-1 with TRBJ2-3, with D possibly being TRBD2 (6 bases). V was clipped by 6 bases and J by 6 bases, with 25 bases between them. The CDR3 has 17 amino acids. Germline V gives CDR1 WNHNN, CDR2 SYGVQD (reference sequence). The CDR3 DNA reads as TGCGCCAGCAGCTCCGGGGTGGACTACGCCTGGATGGATACGCAGTATTTT. Protein product: CASSSGVDYAWMDTQYF.

The gene calls are TRBV27 and TRBJ1-2; D is possibly TRBD1 (5 bases). V was shortened by 5 bases and J by 6 bases, with 22 bases between the two germline ends. The CDR3 totals 16 residues. CDR1 is MNHEY, CDR2 SMNVEV, per germline (reference sequence). This CDR3 is CASSATLTGPGDGYTF. CDR3 DNA: TGTGCCAGCAGTGCGACCCTGACGGGGCCGGGGGATGGCTACACCTTC.

The rearrangement links TRBV14 to TRBJ2-2, with D tentatively TRBD1 (5 bases). Trimming removed 3 bases at V and 7 bases at J, with 18 bases between. Germline CDR1 is SGHDN and CDR2 is FVKESK. This CDR3 is built from 16 residues. The DNA for the CDR3 is TGTGCCAGCAGCCACGCGACGCAGGGCCAGGGCGGGGAGCTGTTTTTT. Translation gives CASSHATQGQGGELFF.

This clone showed up just a few times. The CDR3 is CASSSSGTENTEAFF. CDR3 bases: TGTGCCAGCAGCTCCTCCGGGACAGAGAACACTGAAGCTTTCTTT. The gene calls are TRBV7-9 and TRBJ1-1; 7 bases line up with TRBD1. The V gene's germline CDR1 is SEHNR and CDR2 FQNEAQ (reference sequence). The CDR3 has 15 residues. Trimming cost V 4 bases and J 1 base; bases outside gene matches: 6.

The chain combines TRBV6-5 with TRBJ2-3; TRBD1 matches 7 bases. The CDR3 loop spans 16 amino acids. The germline V gene encodes CDR1 MNHEY and CDR2 SVGAGI. Trimming took 0 bases from V and 4 from J; bases not matched to a gene: 7. The DNA for the CDR3 is TGTGCCAGCAGTTACTCTTCCGGGACAGCATCAGATACGCAGTATTTT. It is translated as CASSYSSGTASDTQYF.

In its sample, this clone was seen a few times. The chain employs TRBV7-8 and TRBJ1-1; perhaps TRBD1 as D (5 bases). The germline V gene has CDR1 SGHVS and CDR2 FQNEAQ. V was pared by 4 bases and J by 1 base, with 7 bases between. CDR3 length equals 13 residues. CDR3 sequence reads: CASSWTPNTEAFF. The CDR3 DNA is TGTGCCAGCAGCTGGACACCGAACACTGAAGCTTTCTTT.

In this sample, this clone turned up many times. The V and J genes are TRBV7-9 and TRBJ2-1; TRBD2 agrees at 10 bases. V lost 3 bases and J lost 10; bases outside the gene matches: 9. CDR1 is SEHNR and CDR2 is FQNEAQ in the germline V gene (reference sequence). The CDR3 covers 15 residues. The chain's CDR3 is CASSLSSGGPKEQFF. In DNA, the CDR3 is TGTGCCAGCAGCTTGTCTAGCGGGGGACCCAAGGAGCAGTTCTTC.

This chain connects TRBV4-1 to TRBJ2-5; D remains ambiguous. The end of the DNA is better explained by TRBJ2-7, so the J call may be wrong. From germline, CDR1 is MGHRA and CDR2 YSYEKL. This CDR3 region has 16 residues. In DNA, the CDR3 is TGCGCCAGCAGCCCAAGAGAGAGTACTTCCTCCTACGAGCAGTACTTC. Amino acid sequence: CASSPRESTSSYEQYF.

The chain combines TRBV5-5 with TRBJ2-7, with 7 bases fitting TRBD1. V trimming: 4 bases; J trimming: 3 bases; junction bases outside the gene matches: 10. The CDR3 extends over 15 amino acids. Germline CDR1 reads SGHKS; CDR2 reads YYEKEE (reference sequence). CDR3 protein: CASSPKDRLIYEQYF. The CDR3 DNA reads as TGTGCCAGCAGCCCAAAGGACAGGTTGATCTACGAGCAGTACTTC.

The chain has TRBV27 and TRBJ2-7; D may be TRBD1 or TRBD2 (5 bases each). Germline loops: CDR1 MNHEY, CDR2 SMNVEV (reference sequence). Between the trimmed V and J ends, which lost 5 bases and 3 bases, there was a span of 14 bases. This CDR3 is 14 amino acids long. CDR3 in DNA: TGTGCCAGCAGTCTCTCGTGGGACCACTACGAGCAGTACTTC. Protein sequence: CASSLSWDHYEQYF.

This clone occurred many times. The chain has TRBV28 and TRBJ1-5; no definite D call. Trimming removed 1 base at V and 6 bases at J, with 16 bases between. Germline assignment: CDR1 MDHEN and CDR2 SYDVKM. This CDR3 contains 16 residues. In DNA, the CDR3 is TGTGCCAGCAGTTTATCTGGGATTGAAGTTGCTCAGCCCCAGCATTTT. Translated, it gives CASSLSGIEVAQPQHF.

CDR3 bases: TGTGCCAGCAGCCAAGAGGCGCACAGGACCTACGAGCAGTACTTC. It translates to CASSQEAHRTYEQYF. This sequence joins TRBV7-9 and TRBJ2-7; D possibly corresponds to TRBD1 (5 bases). CDR3 length: 15 residues. Trimming took 5 bases from V and 2 from J, leaving 16 bases between them. Germline V gives CDR1 SEHNR, CDR2 FQNEAQ (reference sequence).

The sample holds one count of this clone. The chain has TRBV27 and TRBJ2-7; possibly TRBD1 for D (6 bases). V lost 7 bases to trimming and J lost 4 bases, with 11 bases between them. The CDR3 consists of 12 residues. Looked up from germline, CDR1 is MNHEY and CDR2 is SMNVEV (reference sequence). The DNA for the CDR3 is TGTGCCAGCACAGGGGCAAGTTACGAGCAGTACTTC. Amino acids: CASTGASYEQYF.